A single sample gave rise to the 10 T cell receptor beta chains below, sequenced in a study of cytomegalovirus exposure and HLA in healthy donors. The method was immunoSEQ multiplex PCR; TCRdb's version includes in-frame clones alone and lacks a portion of them. Of about 150,000 clones listed, roughly 86% are singletons. The sequenced sample consisted of PBMCs. These receptors were taken from a man between 18 and 35 years old in good health and CMV-seropositive.

The V call is TRBV5-1, the J call TRBJ2-3; no clear D. This CDR3 is built from 13 residues. From germline, CDR1 is SGHRS and CDR2 YFSETQ. Trimming removed 0 bases at V and 3 bases at J, with 5 bases between. The CDR3 nucleotides are TGCGCCAGCAGCTTGGGGCAGACAGATACGCAGTATTTT. It translates to CASSLGQTDTQYF.

The chain combines TRBV12-5 with TRBJ1-3; D is undetermined. The germline gives CDR1 LGHNT, CDR2 FRNRAP. The CDR3 length is 13 residues. The V end was cut by 6 bases, the J end by 2 bases, with 8 bases between. CDR3 DNA sequence: TGTGCTAGTGGAAGGACTGCTGGAAACACCATATATTTT. Its protein is CASGRTAGNTIYF.

The J gene is TRBJ2-7, the V gene TRBV9, with 7 positions matching TRBD2. The CDR3 length is 15 residues. CDR1 and CDR2 (germline): SGDLS, YYNGEE. With V trimmed by 0 bases and J by 10 bases, 13 bases remained unmatched. The CDR3 loop reads CASSVGVGGPDRQYF. The CDR3 DNA reads as TGTGCCAGCAGCGTAGGGGTGGGAGGGCCCGATCGCCAGTACTTC.

The chain carries TRBV4-1 and TRBJ2-3; TRBD1 matches at 12 bases. With V trimmed by 0 bases and J by 6 bases, 10 bases remained unmatched. The CDR3 covers 18 residues. CDR1 is MGHRA, CDR2 YSYEKL, per germline. CDR3: CASSQDRMGQGASDTQYF. Written as DNA, the CDR3 is TGCGCCAGCAGCCAAGACCGAATGGGACAGGGGGCAAGTGATACGCAGTATTTT.

Details on this clone: Compared with germline, one end of the junction differs, possibly owing to a read error. This chain links TRBV7-7 with TRBJ1-2; D may be TRBD1 (6 bases). CDR3 length: 17 amino acids. The germline V gene has CDR1 SSHAT and CDR2 FNYEAQ (reference sequence). CDR3 residues: CASSLFGGTEGCYGYTF. CDR3 nucleotides: TGTGCTAGCAGCTTATTTGGGGGCACGGAAGGATGCTATGGCTACACCTTC.

The gene calls are TRBV19 and TRBJ1-1; D unresolved. The CDR3 has 13 residues. The V and J ends lost 5 bases and 2 bases respectively, with 9 bases between them. CDR1 is LNHDA, CDR2 SQIVND, per germline (reference sequence). As DNA, the CDR3 is TGTGCCAGTAGTGAGTTGCGAAACACTGAAGCTTTCTTT. This encodes CASSELRNTEAFF.

This rearrangement joins TRBV15 to TRBJ2-7; the D gene is possibly TRBD1 (6 bases). The CDR3 length is 16 residues. Germline V gene data show CDR1 as LNHNV and CDR2 as YYDKDF (reference sequence). The V end lost 3 bases, the J end lost 7 bases, and 22 bases lay between the germline ends. The CDR3, as DNA: TGTGCCACCAGCAGGGAACCAGGGGTCTTACGCGGGGAGCAGTACTTC. Protein product: CATSREPGVLRGEQYF.

The genes are TRBV5-1 and TRBJ2-3, with 10 bases fitting TRBD2. The CDR3 covers 14 residues. The V segment lost 0 bases and the J segment 6 bases; nucleotides outside the gene matches: 1. Germline V lookup: CDR1 SGHRS, CDR2 YFSETQ. The CDR3 DNA follows: TGCGCCAGCAGCTTGGAGCGGGAGGGGGATACGCAGTATTTT. This encodes CASSLEREGDTQYF.

The chain employs TRBV30 and TRBJ2-3, with 14 bases identical to TRBD2. This CDR3 is 17 amino acids long. Per germline, CDR1 GTSNPN and CDR2 SVGIG (reference sequence). J gave up 6 bases and V 3 bases, and 11 bases lay outside the gene matches. The CDR3 bases are TGTGCCTGGAGCGGAGATCGGACTAGCGGGGGGCCCGATACGCAGTATTTT. This codes for CAWSGDRTSGGPDTQYF.

The chain combines TRBV6-5 with TRBJ2-7, with 9 nucleotides matching TRBD1. Per germline, CDR1 MNHEY and CDR2 SVGAGI. This CDR3 is 14 amino acids long. Trimming removed 9 bases from V and 0 bases from J; junction bases left unmatched: 6. CDR3 loop: CASRDRAVSYEQYF. The CDR3 DNA reads TGTGCCAGTCGGGACAGGGCAGTCTCCTACGAGCAGTACTTC.